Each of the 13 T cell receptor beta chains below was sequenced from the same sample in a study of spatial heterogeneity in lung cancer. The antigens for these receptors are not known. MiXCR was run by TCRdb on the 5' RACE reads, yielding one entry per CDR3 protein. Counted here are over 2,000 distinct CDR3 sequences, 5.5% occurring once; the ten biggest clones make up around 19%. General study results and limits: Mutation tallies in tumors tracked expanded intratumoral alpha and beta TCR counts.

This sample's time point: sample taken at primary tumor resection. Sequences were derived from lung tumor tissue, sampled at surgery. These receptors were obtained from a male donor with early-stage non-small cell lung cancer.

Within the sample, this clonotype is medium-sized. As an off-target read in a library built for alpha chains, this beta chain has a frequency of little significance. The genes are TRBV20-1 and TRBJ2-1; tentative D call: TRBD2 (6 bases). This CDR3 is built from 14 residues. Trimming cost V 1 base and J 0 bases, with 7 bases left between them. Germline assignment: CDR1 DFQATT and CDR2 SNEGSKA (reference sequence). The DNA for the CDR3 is TGCAGTGCTAGAGGGACTAACTCCTACAATGAGCAGTTCTTC. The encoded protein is CSARGTNSYNEQFF.

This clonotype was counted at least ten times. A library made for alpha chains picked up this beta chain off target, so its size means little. CDR3 coding DNA: TGTGCCAAGACGACAGGGAACTCTGGAAACACCATATATTTT. Its translation: CAKTTGNSGNTIYF. The V call is TRBV2, the J call TRBJ1-3; 7 nucleotides match TRBD1. Per germline, CDR1 SNHLY and CDR2 FYNNEI. V lost 10 bases, J lost 0 bases, and 6 bases stayed unmatched. CDR3 length: 14 amino acids.

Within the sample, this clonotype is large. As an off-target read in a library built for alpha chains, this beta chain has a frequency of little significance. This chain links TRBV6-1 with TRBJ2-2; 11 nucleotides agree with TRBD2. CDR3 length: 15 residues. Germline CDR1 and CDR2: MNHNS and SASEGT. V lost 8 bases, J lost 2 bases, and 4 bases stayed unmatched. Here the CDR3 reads CASLAGGGNTGELFF. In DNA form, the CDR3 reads TGTGCCAGCTTAGCGGGAGGGGGAAACACCGGGGAGCTGTTTTTT.

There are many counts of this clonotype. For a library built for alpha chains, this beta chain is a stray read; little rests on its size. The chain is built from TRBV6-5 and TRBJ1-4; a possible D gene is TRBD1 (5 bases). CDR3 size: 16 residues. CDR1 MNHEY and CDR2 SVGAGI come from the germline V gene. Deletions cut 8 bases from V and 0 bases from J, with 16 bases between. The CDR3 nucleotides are TGTGCCAGCGCGACAGAGCCATATGCAACTAATGAAAAACTGTTTTTT. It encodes CASATEPYATNEKLFF.

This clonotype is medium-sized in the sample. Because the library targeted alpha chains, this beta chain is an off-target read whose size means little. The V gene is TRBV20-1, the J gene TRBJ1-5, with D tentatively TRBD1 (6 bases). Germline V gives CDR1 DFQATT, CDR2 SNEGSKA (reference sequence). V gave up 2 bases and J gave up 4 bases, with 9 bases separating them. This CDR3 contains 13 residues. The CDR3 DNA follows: TGCAGTGCTAGAAAGCAGGGGAATCAGCCCCAGCATTTT. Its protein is CSARKQGNQPQHF.

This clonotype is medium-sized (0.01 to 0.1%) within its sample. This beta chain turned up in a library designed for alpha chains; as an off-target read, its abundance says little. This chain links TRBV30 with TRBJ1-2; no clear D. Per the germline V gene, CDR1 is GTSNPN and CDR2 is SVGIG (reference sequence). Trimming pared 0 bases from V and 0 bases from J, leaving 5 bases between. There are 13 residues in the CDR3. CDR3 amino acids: CAWSVQANYGYTF. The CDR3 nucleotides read TGTGCCTGGAGTGTCCAGGCTAACTATGGCTACACCTTC.

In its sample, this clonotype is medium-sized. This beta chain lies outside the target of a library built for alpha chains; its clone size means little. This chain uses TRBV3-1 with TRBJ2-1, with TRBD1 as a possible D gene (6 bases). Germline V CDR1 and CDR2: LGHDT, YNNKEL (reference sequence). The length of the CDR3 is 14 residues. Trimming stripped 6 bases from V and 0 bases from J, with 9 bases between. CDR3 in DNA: TGTGCCAGCAGTCGAGGGGGCTCCTACAATGAGCAGTTCTTC. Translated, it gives CASSRGGSYNEQFF.

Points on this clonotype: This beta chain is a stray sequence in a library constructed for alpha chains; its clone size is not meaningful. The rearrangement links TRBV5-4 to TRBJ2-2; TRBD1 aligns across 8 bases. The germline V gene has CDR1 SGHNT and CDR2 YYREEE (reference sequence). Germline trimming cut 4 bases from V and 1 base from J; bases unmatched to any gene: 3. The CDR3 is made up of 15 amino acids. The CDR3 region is CASSPRGQNTGELFF. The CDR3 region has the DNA TGTGCCAGCAGCCCCAGGGGGCAGAACACCGGGGAGCTGTTTTTT.

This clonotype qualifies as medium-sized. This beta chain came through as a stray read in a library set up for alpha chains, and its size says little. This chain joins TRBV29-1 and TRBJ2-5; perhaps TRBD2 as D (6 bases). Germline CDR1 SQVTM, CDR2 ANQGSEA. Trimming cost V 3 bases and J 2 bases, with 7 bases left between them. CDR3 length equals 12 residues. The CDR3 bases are TGCAGCGTTGATAGCGGACAAGAGACCCAGTACTTC. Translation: CSVDSGQETQYF.

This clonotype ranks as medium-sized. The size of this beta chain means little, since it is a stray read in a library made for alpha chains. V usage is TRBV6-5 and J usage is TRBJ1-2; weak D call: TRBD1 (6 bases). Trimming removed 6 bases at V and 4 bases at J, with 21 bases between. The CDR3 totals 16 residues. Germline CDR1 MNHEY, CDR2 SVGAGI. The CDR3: CASSQGIGGSIYGYTF. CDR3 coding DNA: TGTGCCAGCAGCCAGGGTATAGGGGGGAGTATCTATGGCTACACCTTC.

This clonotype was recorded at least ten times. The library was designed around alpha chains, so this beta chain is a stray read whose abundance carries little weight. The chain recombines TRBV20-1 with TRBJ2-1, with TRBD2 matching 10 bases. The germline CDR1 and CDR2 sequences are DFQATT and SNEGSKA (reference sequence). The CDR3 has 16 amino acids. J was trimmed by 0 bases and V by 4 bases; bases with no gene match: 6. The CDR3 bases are TGCAGTGCTATTTCACTAGCGGGAAGCTCCTACAATGAGCAGTTCTTC. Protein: CSAISLAGSSYNEQFF.

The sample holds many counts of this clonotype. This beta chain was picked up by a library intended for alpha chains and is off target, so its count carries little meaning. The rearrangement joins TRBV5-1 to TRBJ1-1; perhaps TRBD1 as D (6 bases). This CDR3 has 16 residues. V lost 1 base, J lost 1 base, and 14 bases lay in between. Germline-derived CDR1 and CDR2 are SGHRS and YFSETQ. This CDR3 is CASSLLVTGTNTEAFF. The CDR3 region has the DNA TGCGCCAGCAGCTTGTTGGTAACAGGGACGAACACTGAAGCTTTCTTT.

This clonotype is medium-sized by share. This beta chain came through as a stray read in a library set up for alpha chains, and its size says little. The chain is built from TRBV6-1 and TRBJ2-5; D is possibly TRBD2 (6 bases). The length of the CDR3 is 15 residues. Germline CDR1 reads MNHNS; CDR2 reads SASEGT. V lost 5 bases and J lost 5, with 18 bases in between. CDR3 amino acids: CASSPGRPTRETQYF. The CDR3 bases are TGTGCCAGCAGTCCGGGACGGCCGACTAGGGAGACCCAGTACTTC.